Each of the 8 T cell receptor beta chains below was sequenced from the same sample in a study of T cell repertoires in cytomegalovirus infection. These receptors' antigens are unknown. TCRdb reprocessed the reads with MiXCR, giving one entry per CDR3 protein. Altogether 450,000 to 650,000 distinct CDR3 sequences are present, roughly 43% being singletons, with the ten largest covering around 48%. The specimen was cultured PBMCs, collected from culture after CMV antigen stimulation. The receptors stem from a human donor in good health (CMV status not recorded). Some clones in this sample may be carry-over from other donors' samples.

In this sample, this clonotype turned up a few times. This chain connects TRBV19 to TRBJ1-6; D gene uncertain. Germline loops: CDR1 LNHDA, CDR2 SQIVND (reference sequence). The CDR3 spans 13 residues. The V end lost 5 bases, the J end lost 4 bases, and 6 bases lay between the germline ends. The CDR3 DNA is TGTGCCAGTAGTGCACAGTATAATTCACCCCTCCACTTT. Translated, it gives CASSAQYNSPLHF.

The sample holds a few counts of this clonotype. The chain links TRBV7-2 to TRBJ2-3; D gene unclear. Trimming stripped 1 base from V and 12 bases from J, with 17 bases between. The CDR3 sequence is 14 residues long. Looked up from germline, CDR1 is SGHTA and CDR2 is FQGNSA. The CDR3 loop reads CASSLGSRLLAQYF. For the CDR3, the DNA is TGTGCCAGCAGCTTAGGGAGTAGGCTCCTCGCCCAGTATTTT.

The chain is built from TRBV27 and TRBJ2-2; TRBD2 might be the D (5 bases). The ends were cut back, 2 bases at V and 4 bases at J, with 11 bases in the middle. Per the germline V gene, CDR1 is MNHEY and CDR2 is SMNVEV (reference sequence). The CDR3 is 15 residues long. The CDR3 nucleotides are TGTGCCAGCAGTTTAGTACCCCGGGGCACCGGGGAGCTGTTTTTT. Translating gives CASSLVPRGTGELFF.

Worth noting for this clonotype: One end of the junction is discordant with germline, which a read error may explain. The rearrangement links TRBV7-2 to TRBJ2-1; no definite D call. The CDR3 sequence is 12 residues long. From germline, CDR1 is SGHTA and CDR2 FQGNSA. Written as DNA, the CDR3 is TGTGCCAGCAGCTTAGTTGGGCTGCCCAGTCACTTC. Translating it yields CASSLVGLPSHF.

The chain is built from TRBV7-2 and TRBJ2-7, with 10 bases lining up with TRBD2. V was clipped by 8 bases and J by 3 bases; unmatched bases: 13. This CDR3 is built from 16 residues. Germline CDR1 and CDR2: SGHTA and FQGNSA. CDR3 sequence (DNA): TGTGCCAGCTCTCCTAGACGTTCTAGCGGGAGCTACGAGCAGTACTTC. Protein product: CASSPRRSSGSYEQYF.

The chain recombines TRBV6-1 with TRBJ2-6; 11 bases are shared with TRBD1. Germline V gene lookup returns CDR1 MNHNS and CDR2 SASEGT. The V gene end was trimmed by 5 bases and the J gene end by 0 bases; junction bases not matched to a gene: 6. The CDR3 totals 18 residues. DNA of the CDR3: TGTGCCAGCAGTTACCTAGGGACAGGGGGCTCTGGGGCCAACGTCCTGACTTTC. Encoded protein: CASSYLGTGGSGANVLTF.

J is TRBJ2-3 and V is TRBV28, with D unclear. The CDR3 consists of 15 residues. Deletions cut 5 bases from V and 0 bases from J, with 12 bases between. Germline V gene sequence: CDR1 MDHEN, CDR2 SYDVKM. As DNA, the CDR3 is TGTGCCAGCAGTCTCCGTATCCGTAGCACAGATACGCAGTATTTT. The encoded protein is CASSLRIRSTDTQYF.

V gene TRBV4-1 combines with J gene TRBJ1-5; D is undetermined. Trimming pared 0 bases from V and 8 bases from J, leaving 8 bases between. The germline CDR1 and CDR2 sequences are MGHRA and YSYEKL. The CDR3 covers 13 residues. The DNA for the CDR3 is TGCGCCAGCAGCCAAGATGCTTCCGAGCCCCAGCATTTT. It codes for CASSQDASEPQHF.